The rows below give T cell receptor beta chains drawn from one sample of a study of CD8 T cells in ankylosing spondylitis. TCRdb redid the calling of the 5' RACE reads with MiXCR, one entry per CDR3 protein. Of roughly 490,000 distinct CDR3 sequences listed, roughly 5% are singletons. The sample comprised blood, either unsorted or a sorted T cell fraction (not recorded which). The origin of the receptors is a male donor with ankylosing spondylitis. Both conserved end residues are part of each CDR3. Each record gives: J gene, V gene, clone size, D gene, CDR3 DNA, CDR3 protein. The D gene is left open where the match is weak. Where a row states a size, it is once, few, many or the class of an expanded clone; other rows omit it.

J: TRBJ1-5
V: TRBV20-1
size: many
D: NA
DNA: TGCAGTGCTAGGATCGCCCCGGTCGATCAGCCCCAGCATTTT
CDR3: CSARIAPVDQPQHF

J: TRBJ2-1
V: TRBV7-9
size: many
D: TRBD1
DNA: TGTGCCAGCAGCGAACAGGGGTCGTACAATGAGCAGTTCTTC
CDR3: CASSEQGSYNEQFF

J: TRBJ2-3
V: TRBV5-1
size: many
D: TRBD2
DNA: TGCGCCAGCAGCTTGGCCCGGGAGGAAGATACGCAGTATTTT
CDR3: CASSLAREEDTQYF

J: TRBJ2-5
V: TRBV5-1
size: NA
D: NA
DNA: TGCGCCAGCAGCTTGGGGCGGGCCTTGGGCCCAGAGACCCAGTACTTC
CDR3: CASSLGRALGPETQYF

J: TRBJ2-7
V: TRBV7-9
size: NA
D: NA
DNA: TGTGCCAGCAGCCATCAGAGCTACGAGCAGTACTTC
CDR3: CASSHQSYEQYF

J: TRBJ2-3
V: TRBV27
size: many
D: TRBD2
DNA: TGTGCCAGCAGTTCGGGACTAGTGGCCCCAGATACGCAGTATTTT
CDR3: CASSSGLVAPDTQYF

J: TRBJ2-6
V: TRBV6-1
size: many
D: NA
DNA: TGTGCCAGCAGTACCGGGAACCCTGGGGCCAACGTCCTGACTTTC
CDR3: CASSTGNPGANVLTF

J: TRBJ2-4
V: TRBV24-1
size: few
D: TRBD1
DNA: TGTGCCACCAGTGACCCGGGACAGGGGAGCGACATTCAGTACTTC
CDR3: CATSDPGQGSDIQYF

J: TRBJ1-3
V: TRBV10-3
size: few
D: NA
DNA: TGTGCCATCAGAAAGCCTGGAAACACCATATATTTT
CDR3: CAIRKPGNTIYF

J: TRBJ1-1
V: TRBV29-1
size: few
D: NA
DNA: TGTGGGGGGCAAGAGGAGATGAACACTGAAGCTTTCTTT
CDR3: CGGQEEMNTEAFF